The 25 T cell receptor beta chains listed next were all sequenced from one sample in a study of cytomegalovirus exposure and HLA in healthy donors. The study ran its PCR with 60 Vbeta and 13 Jbeta primers. Only in-frame clones appear in the TCRdb table, and some are missing; sequencing was by immunoSEQ multiplex PCR. The sample includes about 70,000 clones, around 70% of them seen just once. The sample was PBMCs. Receptors were obtained from a human donor in good health.

J is TRBJ1-1 and V is TRBV6-5; D remains unclear. Germline V gives CDR1 MNHEY, CDR2 SVGAGI. CDR3 length equals 13 residues. V lost 6 bases and J 7 bases, leaving 15 bases between the germline ends. The chain's CDR3 is CASSVGQALEAFF. The CDR3 coding sequence is TGTGCCAGCAGCGTGGGCCAGGCACTTGAAGCTTTCTTT.

The count of this clone is one. The CDR3 DNA is TGTGCCAGCCTATTATACAGGGGGATGAACACTGAAGCTTTCTTT. As protein: CASLLYRGMNTEAFF. The rearrangement joins TRBV27 to TRBJ1-1; 8 bases agree with TRBD1. Germline assignment: CDR1 MNHEY and CDR2 SMNVEV (reference sequence). J was trimmed by 0 bases and V by 8 bases; bases with no gene match: 8. CDR3 length equals 15 residues.

V usage is TRBV15 and J usage is TRBJ1-1; D gene uncertain. This CDR3 is 15 amino acids long. Deletions cut 4 bases from V and 4 bases from J, with 16 bases between. Germline V lookup: CDR1 LNHNV, CDR2 YYDKDF (reference sequence). Written as DNA, the CDR3 is TGTGCCACCAGCACCACCTTGGATGCAGGCACTGAAGCTTTCTTT. This sequence encodes CATSTTLDAGTEAFF.

J is TRBJ2-2 and V is TRBV7-6, with D possibly matching TRBD1 (6 bases). Trimming left V 5 bases short and J 1 base short, with 8 bases between. Germline CDR1 SGHVS, CDR2 FNYEAQ. This CDR3 is 14 amino acids long. The CDR3 region is CASSAQGNTGELFF. The CDR3 DNA sequence: TGTGCCAGCAGCGCACAGGGGAACACCGGGGAGCTGTTTTTT.

V and J are TRBV30 and TRBJ2-5; TRBD1 is a possible D gene (5 bases). This CDR3 contains 11 residues. V dropped 3 bases and J dropped 5 bases, with 7 bases sitting between them. CDR1 is GTSNPN and CDR2 is SVGIG in the germline V gene (reference sequence). The CDR3 protein is CAWRGRETQYF. For the CDR3, the DNA is TGTGCCTGGAGGGGGCGGGAGACCCAGTACTTC.

This clone was detected a few times. The chain uses TRBV6-5 and TRBJ2-7; a weak D match, TRBD2 (7 bases). V was shortened by 8 bases and J by 6 bases, with 17 bases between the two germline ends. Germline-derived CDR1 and CDR2 are MNHEY and SVGAGI. CDR3 size: 13 residues. The CDR3 DNA is TGTGCCAGCCCTTATGGGGGGGCTGGCGAGCAGTACTTC. Translating it yields CASPYGGAGEQYF.

CDR3 DNA sequence: TGTGCCAGCAGCTTGGGGCAGGAGAACACCGGGGAGCTGTTTTTT. As protein: CASSLGQENTGELFF. The gene calls are TRBV7-9 and TRBJ2-2; D may be TRBD1 (5 bases). Germline V gene data show CDR1 as SEHNR and CDR2 as FQNEAQ (reference sequence). Trimming pared 3 bases from V and 1 base from J, leaving 9 bases between. This CDR3 has 15 amino acids.

CDR3 residues: CASSLGQSFGYTF. The DNA of the CDR3 is TGCGCCAGCAGCTTAGGACAGTCGTTCGGCTACACCTTC. The rearrangement uses TRBV5-1 and TRBJ1-2; TRBD1 is a possible D gene (6 bases). Germline V gene sequence: CDR1 SGHRS, CDR2 YFSETQ. With 2 bases removed from V and 8 bases from J, the gap between germline ends came to 13 bases. This CDR3 contains 13 residues.

This chain uses TRBV7-9 with TRBJ2-7, with D tentatively TRBD2 (6 bases). The CDR3 is 13 amino acids. Trimming took off 5 bases at V and 6 bases at J, with 14 bases between the two ends. CDR1 is SEHNR, CDR2 FQNEAQ, per germline (reference sequence). CDR3 protein: CASSLGGGSEQYF. As DNA, the CDR3 is TGTGCCAGCAGCCTGGGTGGAGGGAGCGAGCAGTACTTC.

This sequence joins TRBV29-1 and TRBJ1-1, with 9 nucleotides matching TRBD1. The CDR3 loop spans 14 amino acids. The germline V gene encodes CDR1 SQVTM and CDR2 ANQGSEA. The trim removed 6 bases at V and 4 bases at J, leaving 9 bases unmatched. CDR3 bases: TGCAGCGTGACAGGGGGTCCGTGGGGCACTGAAGCTTTCTTT. It is translated as CSVTGGPWGTEAFF.

The gene calls are TRBV6-5 and TRBJ1-3; 8 bases map to TRBD1. The CDR3 is made up of 15 amino acids. CDR1 and CDR2 from the germline V gene are MNHEY and SVGAGI. V shed 0 bases, J shed 2 bases, and the junction held 0 bases outside the gene matches. CDR3 residues: CASSYSTGAGNTIYF. As DNA, the CDR3 is TGTGCCAGCAGTTACTCGACAGGGGCTGGAAACACCATATATTTT.

This clone was found a few times. V is TRBV11-2 and J is TRBJ1-4; D perhaps matches TRBD1 (5 bases). Germline CDR1 and CDR2: SGHAT and FQNNGV. The CDR3 is 16 residues long. V shed 5 bases and J shed 8 bases, with 21 bases lying between them. CDR3 DNA: TGTGCCAGCAGCCCGGGGGTAGCGCGCTTCGGGGAAAAACTGTTTTTT. As protein: CASSPGVARFGEKLFF.

This chain links TRBV7-9 with TRBJ2-7; 11 bases match TRBD1. Per the germline V gene, CDR1 is SEHNR and CDR2 is FQNEAQ (reference sequence). Trimming took 5 bases from V and 2 from J; bases not matched to a gene: 5. The CDR3 loop spans 15 amino acids. The CDR3 nucleotides are TGTGCCAGCAGCCCCTGGGACAGGGGGACCTACGAGCAGTACTTC. This sequence encodes CASSPWDRGTYEQYF.

The CDR3: CASSYSGFGGYEQYF. CDR3 in DNA: TGTGCCAGCAGTTACTCGGGCTTTGGAGGCTACGAGCAGTACTTC. This chain joins TRBV6-5 and TRBJ2-7; a possible D gene is TRBD2 (5 bases). The CDR3 has 15 residues. The germline V gene encodes CDR1 MNHEY and CDR2 SVGAGI. Trimming cost V 0 bases and J 3 bases, with 12 bases left between them.

J is TRBJ2-7 and V is TRBV7-6, with D possibly being TRBD2 (6 bases). Trimming pared 2 bases from V and 0 bases from J, leaving 8 bases between. Germline V gene lookup returns CDR1 SGHVS and CDR2 FNYEAQ. The length of the CDR3 is 14 residues. CDR3 DNA: TGTGCCAGCAGCTTACGGGAGACCTCCTACGAGCAGTACTTC. Amino acids: CASSLRETSYEQYF.

This clone was seen a single time. This rearrangement joins TRBV5-4 to TRBJ2-6; a possible D gene is TRBD2 (5 bases). The CDR3 runs to 15 residues. Germline loops: CDR1 SGHNT, CDR2 YYREEE (reference sequence). With 4 bases removed from V and 3 bases from J, the gap between germline ends came to 11 bases. DNA for the CDR3: TGTGCCAGCAGCGACCCCGGGGTTGGGGCCAACGTCCTGACTTTC. Residues: CASSDPGVGANVLTF.

The chain has TRBV27 and TRBJ2-7; D may be TRBD1 (6 bases). CDR3 length: 14 amino acids. The germline gives CDR1 MNHEY, CDR2 SMNVEV (reference sequence). With 6 bases removed from V and 5 bases from J, the gap between germline ends came to 17 bases. The CDR3 region is CASSPPLKGDEQYF. The CDR3 region has the DNA TGTGCCAGCAGCCCTCCCCTTAAGGGGGACGAGCAGTACTTC.

V and J are TRBV5-1 and TRBJ1-2; TRBD1 matches 9 bases. The ends lost 0 bases at V and 8 bases at J; junction bases unmatched: 8. The CDR3 is 15 amino acids. Germline values: CDR1 SGHRS, CDR2 YFSETQ. The CDR3 DNA is TGCGCCAGCAGCTTGGGAGTACTGGACAGGGGAGGCTACACCTTC. Its translation is CASSLGVLDRGGYTF.

The chain couples TRBV29-1 to TRBJ2-5, with 10 bases lining up with TRBD2. Germline-derived CDR1 and CDR2 are SQVTM and ANQGSEA. The junction had 9 bases not matched to a gene; V was cut back by 4 bases and J by 1 base. This CDR3 has 16 amino acids. CDR3 protein: CSVVVSGRSPQETQYF. DNA of the CDR3: TGCAGCGTTGTAGTTAGCGGGAGGAGCCCCCAAGAGACCCAGTACTTC.

This sequence joins TRBV5-1 and TRBJ2-2; 7 bases line up with TRBD1. The length of the CDR3 is 13 residues. Trimming took 3 bases from V and 9 from J; bases not matched to a gene: 5. CDR1 SGHRS and CDR2 YFSETQ come from the germline V gene. The CDR3 region has the DNA TGCGCCAGCAGCTCGACAGGGACCCGGGAGCTGTTTTTT. It specifies CASSSTGTRELFF.

The rearrangement uses TRBV7-9 and TRBJ2-5, with 8 bases identical to TRBD1. V lost 4 bases, J lost 4 bases, and 8 bases stayed unmatched. CDR1 and CDR2 from the germline V gene are SEHNR and FQNEAQ (reference sequence). This CDR3 has 15 residues. The CDR3 sequence is CASSSLTGAAETQYF. In DNA, the CDR3 is TGTGCCAGCAGCTCCCTGACAGGGGCAGCAGAGACCCAGTACTTC.

V is TRBV5-6 and J is TRBJ1-4; the match to TRBD1 covers 7 bases. CDR3 length: 14 amino acids. The V gene's germline CDR1 is SGHDT and CDR2 YYEEEE. The ends lost 1 base at V and 7 bases at J; junction bases unmatched: 4. Here the CDR3 DNA reads TGTGCCAGCAGCTTGAAGGGGGCGGGTGAAAAACTGTTTTTT. Protein sequence: CASSLKGAGEKLFF.

The chain joins TRBV19 to TRBJ1-1; no clear D. There are 13 residues in the CDR3. Germline V gene lookup returns CDR1 LNHDA and CDR2 SQIVND (reference sequence). Trimming pared 4 bases from V and 6 bases from J, leaving 12 bases between. CDR3 nucleotide sequence: TGTGCCAGTAGTAGTGGAGGAATGGCTGAAGCTTTCTTT. The encoded protein is CASSSGGMAEAFF. The entire variable domain, with the rest obtained from reference TRBV19 and TRBJ1-1, is as follows: DGGITQSPKYLFRKEGQNVTLSCEQNLNHDAMYWYRQDPGQGLRLIYYSQIVNDFQKGDIAEGYSVSREKKESFPLTVTSAQKNPTAFYLCASSSGGMAEAFFGQGTRLTVV.

The rearrangement links TRBV10-1 to TRBJ2-7; TRBD2 might be the D (5 bases). The V gene lost 4 bases and the J gene lost 3 bases, with 10 bases spanning the gap. In germline, CDR1 is WNHNN, CDR2 SYGVQD (reference sequence). CDR3 length: 13 residues. The CDR3 here is CASSGSGGYEQYF. The DNA for the CDR3 is TGCGCCAGCAGTGGCTCAGGAGGCTACGAGCAGTACTTC.

The V and J genes are TRBV11-2 and TRBJ1-5; a possible D gene is TRBD1 (5 bases). The length of the CDR3 is 13 residues. The V end was cut by 3 bases, the J end by 7 bases, with 10 bases between. Germline loops: CDR1 SGHAT, CDR2 FQNNGV. CDR3 in amino acids: CASSFDRGQPQHF. Here the CDR3 DNA reads TGTGCCAGCAGCTTTGACCGGGGGCAGCCCCAGCATTTT. Using reference TRBV11-2 and TRBJ1-5 for the parts outside the CDR3, the full variable domain is EAGVAQSPRYKIIEKRQSVAFWCNPISGHATLYWYQQILGQGPKLLIQFQNNGVVDDSQLPKDRFSAERLKGVDSTLKIQPAKLEDSAVYLCASSFDRGQPQHFGDGTRLSIL.